What follows are 14 T cell receptor beta chains derived from one specimen sequenced in a study of blood T cells in healthy people across ages. With a J-beta primer mix and a sample-barcoded 5' primer, a second PCR ran about 7 to 12 cycles. MiXCR, applied by TCRdb to the 5' RACE reads, yields one record per CDR3 protein. The top ten hold less than 3.5% of the sample, which has around 800,000 distinct CDR3 sequences, roughly 25% seen once. These data are also associated with another study on T cells of mothers and their children.

The sample comprised blood. The receptors originated from a boy aged 10-17 years in good health.

The chain has TRBV28 and TRBJ1-5, with D possibly being TRBD1 (5 bases). The germline V gene has CDR1 MDHEN and CDR2 SYDVKM. The CDR3 extends over 14 amino acids. V lost 9 bases, J lost 8 bases, and 20 bases lay in between. The CDR3 bases are TGTGCCAGTTGGGGTGGCTGGGGGGAGAAGCCCCAGCATTTT. The encoded protein is CASWGGWGEKPQHF.

A few counts support this clonotype. One junction end does not reproduce the germline sequence, and a read error may be involved. The DNA of the CDR3 is TGCAGTGCTAGAGCCGGGGGCTCTCTAGCCAAAAACATCCAGTACTTC. Translation gives CSARAGGSLAKNIQYF. This chain connects TRBV20-1 to TRBJ2-4; D is tentatively TRBD1 or TRBD2 (6 bases each). This CDR3 region has 16 residues. CDR1 is DFQATT, CDR2 SNEGSKA, per germline (reference sequence).

V gene TRBV6-5 combines with J gene TRBJ2-3, with D maybe TRBD2 (6 bases). This CDR3 spans 16 amino acids. Germline loops: CDR1 MNHEY, CDR2 SVGAGI. V was clipped by 2 bases and J by 3 bases, with 15 bases between them. CDR3 amino acids: CASSYDRGTQTDTQYF. CDR3 nucleotide sequence: TGTGCCAGCAGTTACGACCGGGGGACCCAGACAGATACGCAGTATTTT.

This clonotype was counted a few times. The chain employs TRBV6-6 and TRBJ1-4; unclear D gene. The CDR3 covers 13 residues. The germline V and J ends were trimmed by 3 bases and 6 bases, with 8 bases remaining between them. CDR1 is MNHNY, CDR2 SVGAGI, per germline (reference sequence). The CDR3 sequence is CASSYSPDEKLFF. The CDR3 DNA sequence: TGTGCCAGCAGTTATTCCCCTGATGAAAAACTGTTTTTT.

This chain connects TRBV4-1 to TRBJ1-2; D remains unclear. The V end lost 0 bases, the J end lost 12 bases, and 17 bases lay between the germline ends. CDR1 MGHRA and CDR2 YSYEKL come from the germline V gene. The CDR3 spans 14 residues. Written as DNA, the CDR3 is TGCGCCAGCAGCCAAGAAGGGTCCTCTCCCCAGAACACCTTC. It is translated as CASSQEGSSPQNTF.

The chain uses TRBV18 and TRBJ2-5; 7 nucleotides agree with TRBD1. V dropped 1 base and J dropped 2; count of bases not matched to a gene: 4. Germline CDR1 and CDR2: KGHSH and LQKENI. The CDR3 has 15 amino acids. The CDR3 coding sequence is TGTGCCAGCTCACCACGACAGGGTCCTCAAGAGACCCAGTACTTC. It translates to CASSPRQGPQETQYF.

This clonotype was counted only a few times. The chain employs TRBV5-1 and TRBJ1-2, with D possibly being TRBD1 (6 bases). V lost 5 bases to trimming and J lost 2 bases, with 16 bases between them. The CDR3 is 15 residues long. Germline V gives CDR1 SGHRS, CDR2 YFSETQ. The CDR3, as DNA: TGCGCCAGCAGAAATCTGGGGGCCTTCAACTATGGCTACACCTTC. This gives the protein CASRNLGAFNYGYTF. The whole variable domain, filled in from reference TRBV5-1 and TRBJ1-2, reads KAGVTQTPRYLIKTRGQQVTLSCSPISGHRSVSWYQQTPGQGLQFLFEYFSETQRNKGNFPGRFSGRQFSNSRSEMNVSTLELGDSALYLCASRNLGAFNYGYTFGSGTRLTVV.

The chain uses TRBV5-1 and TRBJ1-2, with D maybe TRBD1 (5 bases). Trimming cost V 1 base and J 6 bases, with 13 bases left between them. CDR3 size: 14 residues. From germline, CDR1 is SGHRS and CDR2 YFSETQ. Here the CDR3 reads CASSLRRGGDGYTF. The CDR3 DNA is TGCGCCAGCAGCTTGAGGAGGGGTGGCGATGGCTACACCTTC.

The V call is TRBV6-2 or TRBV6-3, the J call TRBJ1-3; the D is unclear. Between the trimmed V and J ends, which lost 5 bases and 2 bases, there was a span of 13 bases. The CDR3 has 15 amino acids. Germline assignment: CDR1 MNHEY and CDR2 SVGEGT. CDR3 in DNA: TGTGCCAGCAGTCGGCCAGGCGCCGCTGGAAACACCATATATTTT. This codes for CASSRPGAAGNTIYF.

This sequence joins TRBV5-5 and TRBJ2-1, with a weak D call TRBD2 (7 bases). The CDR3 runs 15 residues. V lost 3 bases to trimming and J lost 5 bases, with 15 bases between them. The germline CDR1 and CDR2 sequences are SGHKS and YYEKEE (reference sequence). CDR3 region: CASSWGGLSDNEQFF. The CDR3 coding sequence is TGTGCCAGCAGCTGGGGGGGGCTTTCCGACAATGAGCAGTTCTTC.

This chain links TRBV9 with TRBJ2-1, with D hard to call. V was cut by 0 bases and J by 6 bases, with 10 bases left in between. This CDR3 is built from 14 residues. Germline V gene sequence: CDR1 SGDLS, CDR2 YYNGEE. The chain's CDR3 is CASSVELSGNEQFF. The CDR3 nucleotides read TGTGCCAGCAGCGTAGAACTATCGGGCAATGAGCAGTTCTTC.

The chain is built from TRBV2 and TRBJ2-5; no reliable D call. Germline lookup yields CDR1 SNHLY and CDR2 FYNNEI. V was pared by 5 bases and J by 5 bases, with 12 bases between. The length of the CDR3 is 13 residues. In DNA, the CDR3 is TGTGCCAGCAGTTCCCGGTCGGAGGAGACCCAGTACTTC. The encoded protein is CASSSRSEETQYF.

This chain links TRBV28 with TRBJ2-4; D remains ambiguous. The CDR3 has 12 residues. The V gene's germline CDR1 is MDHEN and CDR2 SYDVKM. V dropped 3 bases and J dropped 14 bases, with 14 bases sitting between them. The CDR3 sequence: CASSFAPGREYF. Here the CDR3 DNA reads TGTGCCAGCAGTTTTGCGCCCGGGCGTGAGTACTTC.

The chain recombines TRBV6-5 with TRBJ2-1, with D possibly being TRBD1 or TRBD2 (5 bases each). The germline V and J ends were trimmed by 2 bases and 0 bases, with 11 bases remaining between them. CDR1 and CDR2 (germline): MNHEY, SVGAGI. The CDR3 length is 16 residues. CDR3 sequence (DNA): TGTGCCAGCAGTTACGACGGGACCAGCTCCTACAATGAGCAGTTCTTC. Translated: CASSYDGTSSYNEQFF.